The 28 T cell receptor beta chains presented below share a single source sample, sequenced in a study of T cell changes during pregnancy in multiple sclerosis (dated 2019 in TCRdb). The method was the immunoSEQ multiplex PCR assay. As stored in TCRdb, this immuneACCESS dataset retains in-frame rearrangements with V and J assigned. A fraction of the clones does not appear; measured against another copy, unresolved V genes explain less than half of the discrepancy, and the remainder lacks a known reason. The table for this sample lists about 81,000 clones; around 95% of them were counted only once. The ten largest clones take up 1.4% of the sample. The sample in question was peripheral blood, obtained in the third trimester of pregnancy. The receptors originated from a female donor in good health, enrolled as a control in a pregnancy study.

The V gene is TRBV28, the J gene TRBJ1-4, with D tentatively TRBD1 (6 bases). Trimming removed 3 bases from V and 14 bases from J, with 7 bases in between. CDR3 length equals 10 residues. CDR1 is MDHEN and CDR2 is SYDVKM in the germline V gene. CDR3 in amino acids: CASSLRGLFF. CDR3 in DNA: TGTGCCAGCAGTTTGAGGGGGCTGTTTTTT.

The chain employs TRBV6-4 and TRBJ2-3; the D gene is possibly TRBD2 (5 bases). V lost 6 bases and J lost 0, with 10 bases in between. Germline V lookup: CDR1 MRHNA, CDR2 SNTAGT. This CDR3 comprises 14 residues. The CDR3 DNA reads TGTGCCAGCAGCGAGGGAACTAGCACAGATACGCAGTATTTT. It encodes CASSEGTSTDTQYF.

The chain links TRBV28 to TRBJ1-1, with D maybe TRBD1 (5 bases). The V end was cut by 7 bases, the J end by 1 base, with 10 bases between. The CDR3 sequence is 13 residues long. CDR1 and CDR2 from the germline V gene are MDHEN and SYDVKM. The CDR3 bases are TGTGCCAGCAAACGAACAGGGAACACTGAAGCTTTCTTT. Translation gives CASKRTGNTEAFF.

This clone was observed once. This chain joins TRBV5-1 and TRBJ1-1; D gene unclear. CDR1 is SGHRS and CDR2 is YFSETQ in the germline V gene. The ends were cut back, 4 bases at V and 0 bases at J, with 10 bases in the middle. This CDR3 is built from 14 residues. In nucleotides, the CDR3 is TGCGCCAGCAGCCCGTCGGGGATGAACACTGAAGCTTTCTTT. Protein product: CASSPSGMNTEAFF.

V gene TRBV27 combines with J gene TRBJ2-1; 7 nucleotides align to TRBD1. The J segment lost 6 bases and the V segment lost 3 bases, leaving 2 bases of the junction unmatched. CDR1 and CDR2 from the germline V gene are MNHEY and SMNVEV (reference sequence). The CDR3 has 13 amino acids. The CDR3 protein is CASSFSGGNEQFF. In DNA, the CDR3 is TGTGCCAGCAGTTTCTCAGGGGGCAATGAGCAGTTCTTC.

This clone was seen just once. The chain has TRBV28 and TRBJ2-7, with D hard to call. Between the trimmed V and J ends, which lost 7 bases and 2 bases, there was a span of 12 bases. CDR3 size: 13 residues. Germline values: CDR1 MDHEN, CDR2 SYDVKM. The CDR3 protein is CASNNGGPYEQYF. Written as DNA, the CDR3 is TGTGCCAGCAATAACGGTGGTCCCTACGAGCAGTACTTC.

This chain links TRBV9 with TRBJ2-3; 7 nucleotides line up with TRBD1. The ends lost 1 base at V and 1 base at J; junction bases unmatched: 6. Germline CDR1 is SGDLS and CDR2 is YYNGEE. The CDR3 extends over 16 amino acids. CDR3: CASSVQGGIGTDTQYF. The CDR3 DNA reads as TGTGCCAGCAGCGTACAAGGGGGCATCGGCACAGATACGCAGTATTTT.

In this sample, this clone turned up once. The genes are TRBV7-9 and TRBJ1-2, with a possible D match to TRBD1 (6 bases). CDR1 and CDR2 from the germline V gene are SEHNR and FQNEAQ (reference sequence). The CDR3 is made up of 14 amino acids. V shed 2 bases and J shed 2 bases, with 9 bases lying between them. The CDR3 protein is CASSLPGGNYGYTF. DNA of the CDR3: TGTGCCAGCAGCTTACCGGGGGGCAACTATGGCTACACCTTC.

The chain uses TRBV7-9 and TRBJ2-4; D gene uncertain. CDR1 is SEHNR and CDR2 is FQNEAQ in the germline V gene (reference sequence). The CDR3 sequence is 15 residues long. V lost 10 bases and J 4 bases, leaving 20 bases between the germline ends. This CDR3 is CATSEATGEKNIQYF. CDR3 nucleotides: TGTGCCACCTCCGAGGCGACGGGTGAAAAAAACATTCAGTACTTC.

The chain couples TRBV6-5 to TRBJ2-2; D possibly corresponds to TRBD1 (6 bases). Trimming pared 2 bases from V and 6 bases from J, leaving 10 bases between. The germline V gene has CDR1 MNHEY and CDR2 SVGAGI. This CDR3 has 14 amino acids. CDR3: CASSYMAGAGELFF. The CDR3, as DNA: TGTGCCAGCAGTTACATGGCAGGGGCCGGGGAGCTGTTTTTT.

The J gene is TRBJ1-5, the V gene TRBV23-1; 8 bases are a match to TRBD1. TRBV23-1 is assigned to the ORF class and has an uncertain function. CDR3 length: 16 amino acids. Trimming cost V 4 bases and J 5 bases; bases outside gene matches: 10. The CDR3, as DNA: TGCGCCAGCAGTCTGCCGGGACAGGCCGTAGATCAGCCCCAGCATTTT. This translates into CASSLPGQAVDQPQHF.

V is TRBV7-8 and J is TRBJ2-5; 9 nucleotides agree with TRBD1. The V segment lost 0 bases and the J segment 5 bases; nucleotides outside the gene matches: 1. From germline, CDR1 is SGHVS and CDR2 FQNEAQ. CDR3 length: 14 residues. The CDR3 here is CASSLAGQGETQYF. In nucleotides, the CDR3 is TGTGCCAGCAGCTTAGCAGGACAGGGGGAGACCCAGTACTTC.

The rearrangement links TRBV19 to TRBJ2-7; 8 nucleotides line up with TRBD2. The CDR3 loop spans 15 amino acids. Unmatched junction bases numbered 7, after V lost 3 bases and J lost 3 bases. The V gene's germline CDR1 is LNHDA and CDR2 SQIVND (reference sequence). CDR3 loop: CASSIGTSGLYEQYF. CDR3 DNA: TGTGCCAGTAGTATTGGTACTAGCGGCCTCTACGAGCAGTACTTC.

The CDR3 sequence: CASSEGQEKGETQYF. The CDR3 nucleotides read TGCGCCAGCAGCGAGGGACAGGAGAAGGGGGAGACCCAGTACTTC. The chain combines TRBV4-1 with TRBJ2-5; 8 bases are a match to TRBD1. Germline assignment: CDR1 MGHRA and CDR2 YSYEKL. With V trimmed by 5 bases and J by 5 bases, 10 bases remained unmatched. The CDR3 consists of 15 residues.

V gene TRBV13 combines with J gene TRBJ2-7; 9 nucleotides agree with TRBD2. V dropped 5 bases and J dropped 6; count of bases not matched to a gene: 14. The CDR3 extends over 16 amino acids. CDR1 is PRHDT, CDR2 FYEKMQ, per germline (reference sequence). The CDR3 is CASSPPGVAGVGEQYF. Written as DNA, the CDR3 is TGTGCCAGCAGCCCTCCCGGGGTAGCGGGAGTTGGCGAGCAGTACTTC.

V usage is TRBV27 and J usage is TRBJ2-7; unclear D gene. Per germline, CDR1 MNHEY and CDR2 SMNVEV (reference sequence). The CDR3 consists of 15 residues. Deletions cut 0 bases from V and 2 bases from J, with 11 bases between. CDR3 in DNA: TGTGCCAGCAGTTTATCGTATGGCCTCGCCTACGAGCAGTACTTC. It codes for CASSLSYGLAYEQYF.

This clone showed up just once. The chain joins TRBV6-1 to TRBJ1-2; D is perhaps TRBD1 (5 bases). Germline lookup yields CDR1 MNHNS and CDR2 SASEGT. The CDR3 is 15 amino acids. The V gene lost 1 base and the J gene lost 2 bases, with 11 bases spanning the gap. CDR3: CASSEGGGRNYGYTF. The DNA of the CDR3 is TGTGCCAGCAGTGAAGGGGGGGGGAGGAACTATGGCTACACCTTC.

The rearrangement joins TRBV28 to TRBJ2-1; 7 nucleotides line up with TRBD2. Per the germline V gene, CDR1 is MDHEN and CDR2 is SYDVKM. Trimming at V came to 5 bases and at J to 0 bases, leaving 4 bases not matched to a gene. This CDR3 region has 15 residues. The CDR3: CASSIGGSSYNEQFF. The CDR3 DNA is TGTGCCAGCAGTATCGGCGGGAGCTCCTACAATGAGCAGTTCTTC.

The J gene is TRBJ2-7, the V gene TRBV4-1; 11 bases are a match to TRBD2. With 6 bases clipped from V and 2 bases from J, the junction kept 6 bases outside the gene matches. This CDR3 has 15 residues. CDR1 is MGHRA and CDR2 is YSYEKL in the germline V gene. The CDR3 DNA sequence: TGCGCCAGCAGTCCATTAGCGGGAGGGGCCTACGAGCAGTACTTC. It yields the protein CASSPLAGGAYEQYF.

This chain links TRBV6-4 with TRBJ2-3, with 12 bases aligning to TRBD2. Germline CDR1 reads MRHNA; CDR2 reads SNTAGT. The CDR3 extends over 15 amino acids. The J segment lost 1 base and the V segment lost 4 bases, leaving 0 bases of the junction unmatched. CDR3 region: CASSGLAGGTDTQYF. The CDR3 DNA reads TGTGCCAGCAGTGGACTAGCGGGAGGCACAGATACGCAGTATTTT.

The chain combines TRBV2 with TRBJ2-5; D possibly corresponds to TRBD1 (5 bases). V was trimmed by 0 bases and J by 3 bases, leaving 8 bases between them. Germline V CDR1 and CDR2: SNHLY, FYNNEI. This CDR3 contains 14 residues. CDR3 DNA: TGTGCCAGCAGTGAAGCGCAGGGAAAAGAGACCCAGTACTTC. This codes for CASSEAQGKETQYF.

The rearrangement uses TRBV7-9 and TRBJ1-5; D may be TRBD1 (6 bases). Per germline, CDR1 SEHNR and CDR2 FQNEAQ (reference sequence). Trimming shortened V by 4 bases and J by 3 bases, and 10 bases separated the two germline ends. This CDR3 region has 14 residues. The CDR3 DNA reads as TGTGCCAGCAGCTACGGACAGCTCAATCAGCCCCAGCATTTT. Residues: CASSYGQLNQPQHF. Full variable domain (remainder filled in from reference TRBV7-9 and TRBJ1-5): DTGVSQNPRHKITKRGQNVTFRCDPISEHNRLYWYRQTLGQGPEFLTYFQNEAQLEKSRLLSDRFSAERPKGSFSTLEIQRTEQGDSAMYLCASSYGQLNQPQHFGDGTRLSIL.

V and J are TRBV2 and TRBJ2-7; D ambiguous. The germline V gene has CDR1 SNHLY and CDR2 FYNNEI. The CDR3 extends over 13 amino acids. V was pared by 5 bases and J by 5 bases, with 13 bases between. CDR3 nucleotide sequence: TGTGCCAGCAGTAGAGAAACCGGTAACGAGCAGTACTTC. Its translation: CASSRETGNEQYF.

The J gene is TRBJ2-7, the V gene TRBV5-1, with 12 bases identical to TRBD1. This CDR3 is 15 amino acids long. V shed 4 bases, J shed 2 bases, and the junction held 4 bases outside the gene matches. Germline values: CDR1 SGHRS, CDR2 YFSETQ. The CDR3 loop reads CASSQGQGAPYEQYF. In DNA form, the CDR3 reads TGCGCCAGCAGCCAGGGACAGGGGGCACCCTACGAGCAGTACTTC.

The chain joins TRBV5-1 to TRBJ2-7, with D unclear. Germline CDR1 and CDR2: SGHRS and YFSETQ. The ends were cut back, 4 bases at V and 2 bases at J, with 13 bases in the middle. The CDR3 length is 14 residues. CDR3 in amino acids: CASSRQASTYEQYF. CDR3 nucleotide sequence: TGCGCCAGCAGCCGTCAGGCTTCGACCTACGAGCAGTACTTC.

The chain couples TRBV18 to TRBJ2-1, with 9 nucleotides matching TRBD1. CDR3 length: 15 amino acids. After removal of 3 bases from V and 2 bases from J, the junction contained 2 bases not matched to a gene. The germline V gene has CDR1 KGHSH and CDR2 LQKENI. The CDR3 reads CASSPGQGPYNEQFF. The CDR3 DNA follows: TGTGCCAGCTCACCGGGACAGGGCCCCTACAATGAGCAGTTCTTC.

CDR3 nucleotides: TGTGCCAGCACCGGACACCACAATGAGCAGTTCTTC. Protein sequence: CASTGHHNEQFF. The chain recombines TRBV2 with TRBJ2-1, with D perhaps matching TRBD1 (5 bases). V lost 7 bases to trimming and J lost 5 bases, with 9 bases between them. This CDR3 region has 12 residues. The germline gives CDR1 SNHLY, CDR2 FYNNEI.

The chain combines TRBV7-8 with TRBJ2-7; 8 positions agree with TRBD1. CDR1 is SGHVS and CDR2 is FQNEAQ in the germline V gene. Trimming took 2 bases from V and 1 from J; bases not matched to a gene: 4. This CDR3 region has 15 residues. DNA for the CDR3: TGTGCCAGCAGCTTATCACAGGGGGGATCCTACGAGCAGTACTTC. Translation gives CASSLSQGGSYEQYF.